This T cell receptor (beta chain) was retrieved from a study of radiotherapy plus CTLA-4 blockade in lung cancer. Some clones are missing from TCRdb's copy, which holds only in-frame ones; the method was immunoSEQ multiplex PCR. The table includes 85,000 to 100,000 clones, 70% to 90% detected once. V was cut by 5 bases and J by 2 bases, with 17 bases left in between. The germline gives CDR1 SGHTA, CDR2 FQGNSA. CDR3 length: 16 residues. This clonotype was sampled from a human donor with non-small cell lung cancer that progressed on radiotherapy plus ipilimumab. The chain couples TRBV7-2 to TRBJ2-3; D is possibly TRBD2 (7 bases). The source material was peripheral blood, sampled from a patient treated with radiotherapy plus ipilimumab. CDR3 sequence reads: CASSILGGGPTDTQYF. CDR3 nucleotides: TGTGCCAGCAGCATACTGGGGGGGGGCCCCACAGATACGCAGTATTTT.